This is a list of T cell receptor beta chains from one sample in a study of naive and memory T cell subsets. Using its own MiXCR run on the 5' RACE reads, TCRdb lists one record per CDR3 protein. This sample has about 25,000 distinct CDR3 sequences, with under 25% found just once. These receptors were obtained from a female donor in good health. Each CDR3 is given with its conserved first and last residue. D genes are given only for firm matches. Clone size is stated in some rows and not others, as once, few, many or a class when expanded.

j_call d_call v_call clone_size cdr3_nt cdr3_aa
TRBJ2-7 NA TRBV7-2 NA TGTGCCAGCAGCTCCTCCCCGGCCACGGGGTACGAGCAGTACTTC CASSSSPATGYEQYF
TRBJ2-1 NA TRBV18 NA TGTGCCAGCTCACCGGGGGGTTTTCCCTACAATGAGCAGTTCTTC CASSPGGFPYNEQFF
TRBJ2-3 TRBD2 TRBV7-3 few TGTGCCAGCAGCATCGAGGGGCGGGGGGTGTCAGATACGCAGTATTTT CASSIEGRGVSDTQYF
TRBJ2-2 NA TRBV20-1 NA TGCAGTGCTAGAGAGCAGCCTACGAACACCGGGGAGCTGTTTTTT CSAREQPTNTGELFF
TRBJ1-3 NA TRBV6-6 NA TGTGCCAGCAGTTACGGTACACCCGCGGGAAACACCATATATTTT CASSYGTPAGNTIYF
TRBJ1-5 NA TRBV20-1 medium-sized TGCAGTGCTGAAGGGACGTCCGGTGGCAATCAGCCCCAGCATTTT CSAEGTSGGNQPQHF
TRBJ1-1 NA TRBV5-4 many TGTGCCAGCAGCTCCCAGGTGCTCATGAACACTGAAGCTTTCTTT CASSSQVLMNTEAFF
TRBJ1-3 TRBD1 TRBV5-6 NA TGTGCCAGCAGCTCAGGGGGCGGCACCATATATTTT CASSSGGGTIYF
TRBJ2-5 TRBD2 TRBV20-1 many TGCAGTGCCCGGAGGGATAGCGGGAGCGGCGAGACCCAGTACTTC CSARRDSGSGETQYF
TRBJ1-1 TRBD1 TRBV11-2 medium-sized TGTGCCAGCGGGGGACAGATCATGAACACTGAAGCTTTCTTT CASGGQIMNTEAFF
TRBJ2-2 NA TRBV12-3/TRBV12-4 many TGTGCCAGCAGTAGACAGGGAGGAGGCGGGGAGCTGTTTTTT CASSRQGGGGELFF
TRBJ2-3 NA TRBV6-5 many TGTGCCAGCAATGAACACGGTACAGATACGCAGTATTTT CASNEHGTDTQYF
TRBJ1-2 NA TRBV20-1 many TGCAGTGCTAGCCTCATGGGAGGCTACACCTTC CSASLMGGYTF
TRBJ1-1 NA TRBV6-5 few TGTGCCAGCAGTTACGTGTGGGGTGGCACTGAAGCTTTCTTT CASSYVWGGTEAFF
TRBJ1-2 NA TRBV13 many TGTGCCAGCAGCTTAGGCGGTAACAGGGCTGGCTACACCTTC CASSLGGNRAGYTF
TRBJ2-1 NA TRBV2 NA TGTGCCACCACCGTCCGCGAGCAGTTCTTC CATTVREQFF
TRBJ1-5 NA TRBV20-1 many TGCAGTGTGGGTCCAGGGGTATCAAGCAATCAGCCCCAGCATTTT CSVGPGVSSNQPQHF
TRBJ2-7 NA TRBV6-5 medium-sized TGTGCCAGCAGTTACTCTCGGATATTACGCTACGAGCAGTACTTC CASSYSRILRYEQYF
TRBJ2-3 NA TRBV6-4 NA TGTGCCAGCAGTGACTCGTTTACGAACACAGATACGCAGTATTTT CASSDSFTNTDTQYF
TRBJ2-3 NA TRBV29-1 few TGCAGCGTTGATGTGAGCACAGATACGCAGTATTTT CSVDVSTDTQYF
TRBJ2-1 NA TRBV27 few TGTGCCAGCGGAGTGAGCCTGGGTCATGAGCAGTTCTTC CASGVSLGHEQFF
TRBJ2-6 TRBD1 TRBV6-2/TRBV6-3 many TGTGCCAGCAGTTACTTACGACAGGGGAACTTCTCTGGGGCCAACGTCCTGACTTTC CASSYLRQGNFSGANVLTF
TRBJ2-1 NA TRBV6-5 many TGTGCCAGCAGTTACTCCCCCCATTCCCCCCCCAGTCTGTTCTTC CASSYSPHSPPSLFF
TRBJ2-1 NA TRBV5-4 medium-sized TGTGCCAGCAGCCCGCCGGGCCGCGATGAGCAGTTCTTC CASSPPGRDEQFF
TRBJ1-1 TRBD1 TRBV7-9 few TGTGCCAGCAGCTTAGACAGGGGAAGTGGGACTGAAGCTTTCTTT CASSLDRGSGTEAFF
TRBJ1-6 NA TRBV12-3/TRBV12-4 NA TGTGCCAGCAGTCCGGGGACGCTTAACGATAATTCACCCCTCCACTTT CASSPGTLNDNSPLHF
TRBJ1-1 TRBD1 TRBV29-1 NA TGCAGCGTTGAAGATCGGGGGACAAGGACAGGGGTGAACACTGAAGCTTTCTTT CSVEDRGTRTGVNTEAFF